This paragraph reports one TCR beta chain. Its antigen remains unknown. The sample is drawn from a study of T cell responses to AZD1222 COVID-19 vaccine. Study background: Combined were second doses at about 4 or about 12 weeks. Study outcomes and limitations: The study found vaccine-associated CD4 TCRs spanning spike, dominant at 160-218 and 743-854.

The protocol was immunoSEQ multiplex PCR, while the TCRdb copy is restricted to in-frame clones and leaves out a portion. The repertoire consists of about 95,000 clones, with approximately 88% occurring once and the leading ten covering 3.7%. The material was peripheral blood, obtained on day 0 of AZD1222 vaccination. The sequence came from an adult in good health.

The CDR3 protein is CASSGTGGYGYTF. The CDR3 nucleotides read TGTGCCAGCAGCGGGACCGGGGGCTATGGCTACACCTTC. The chain links TRBV2 to TRBJ1-2; possible D gene TRBD1, 5 bases. Germline values: CDR1 SNHLY, CDR2 FYNNEI. The V end lost 6 bases, the J end lost 4 bases, and 12 bases lay between the germline ends. The length of the CDR3 is 13 residues.